This TCR beta chain derives from a study of shared clonotypes between healthy human individuals. The naive CD8 subset, CD45RO-negative cells positively selected for CCR7, excluded terminally differentiated effector memory CD45RA+ cells. Turning to this clone: Its antigen is not known.

Study results and caveats: Richness estimates generally favored naive over memory subsets. Sample collection involved blood only; tissue repertoires are likely different.

Profiling relied on immunoSEQ multiplex PCR, and the TCRdb table lists in-frame clones only, not all of them. The data show about 2 million clones, about 95% seen once. Specimen: naive CD8+ T cells sorted from blood. This receptor was obtained from a man aged 18 to 29 in good health.

The CDR3 bases are TGTGCCAGCAGTTACTCCGGGGACGAAACCCAAGAGACCCAGTACTTC. Translating it yields CASSYSGDETQETQYF. The J gene is TRBJ2-5, the V gene TRBV6-5; D is tentatively TRBD1 or TRBD2 (5 bases each). V was trimmed by 0 bases and J by 1 base, leaving 12 bases between them. The CDR3 totals 16 residues. The germline gives CDR1 MNHEY, CDR2 SVGAGI.